The source of this TCR beta chain is a study of OX40 agonist ivuxolimab in advanced cancers. Study in general: Ivuxolimab, an antibody acting as an agonist of OX40 (CD134), was used to treat patients. Study-wide points: Among patients with partial responses at 0.1-3.0 mg/kg, clonal expansion was among the lowest. At 0.1 to 3.0 mg/kg, clonal expansion of CD4+ and CD8+ blood T cells had occurred by week 6.

Data came from immunoSEQ multiplex PCR; TCRdb stores just in-frame clones and leaves some out. The sample consists of tens of thousands of clones, about 88% of them appearing once. Blood samples were obtained at baseline, cycle 4 day 1, and cycle 7 day 1. CDR3 length: 16 residues. Trimming took 1 base from V and 0 from J, leaving 9 bases between them. In germline, CDR1 is SGHTA, CDR2 FQGTGA. Turning to this clone: Its antigen is undetermined.

The sequencing used CD4+ or CD8+ T cells sorted from blood, collected in a trial of the OX40 agonist ivuxolimab. The chain couples TRBV7-3 to TRBJ2-2; D tentatively fits TRBD1 or TRBD2 (5 bases each). This receptor was obtained from an adult with an advanced solid tumor such as melanoma, head and neck, liver or kidney cancer. As DNA, the CDR3 is TGTGCCAGCAGCTTAATTTTGGGGGCGAACACCGGGGAGCTGTTTTTT. Encoded protein: CASSLILGANTGELFF.